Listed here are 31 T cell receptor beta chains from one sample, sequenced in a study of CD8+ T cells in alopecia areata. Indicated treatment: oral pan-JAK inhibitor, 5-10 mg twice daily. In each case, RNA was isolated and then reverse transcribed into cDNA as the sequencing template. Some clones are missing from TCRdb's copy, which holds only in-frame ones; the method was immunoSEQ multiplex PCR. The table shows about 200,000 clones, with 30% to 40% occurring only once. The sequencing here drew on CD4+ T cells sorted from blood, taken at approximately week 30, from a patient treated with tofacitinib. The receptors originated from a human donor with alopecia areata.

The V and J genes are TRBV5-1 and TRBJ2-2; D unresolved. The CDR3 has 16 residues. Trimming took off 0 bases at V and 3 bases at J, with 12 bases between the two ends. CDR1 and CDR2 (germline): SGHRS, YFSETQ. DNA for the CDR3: TGCGCCAGCAGCTTGGACGTGGCTAGGGACACCGGGGAGCTGTTTTTT. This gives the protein CASSLDVARDTGELFF.

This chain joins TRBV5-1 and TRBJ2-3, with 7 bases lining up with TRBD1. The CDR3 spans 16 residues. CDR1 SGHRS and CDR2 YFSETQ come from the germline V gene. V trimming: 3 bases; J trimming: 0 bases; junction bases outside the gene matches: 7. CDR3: CASSSGQLLSTDTQYF. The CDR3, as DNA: TGCGCCAGCAGCTCGGGACAGCTCTTGAGCACAGATACGCAGTATTTT. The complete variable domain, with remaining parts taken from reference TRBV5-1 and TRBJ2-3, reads KAGVTQTPRYLIKTRGQQVTLSCSPISGHRSVSWYQQTPGQGLQFLFEYFSETQRNKGNFPGRFSGRQFSNSRSEMNVSTLELGDSALYLCASSSGQLLSTDTQYFGPGTRLTVL.

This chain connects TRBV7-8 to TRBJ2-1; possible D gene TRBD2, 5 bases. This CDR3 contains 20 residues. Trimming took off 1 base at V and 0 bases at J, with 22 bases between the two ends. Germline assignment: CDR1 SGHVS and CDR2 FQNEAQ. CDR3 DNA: TGTGCCAGCAGCTTAGAGGCGGTTAGCTTTTCTCGGGGCTCCTACAATGAGCAGTTCTTC. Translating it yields CASSLEAVSFSRGSYNEQFF. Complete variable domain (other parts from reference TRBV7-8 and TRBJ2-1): GAGVSQSPRYKVAKRGQDVALRCDPISGHVSLFWYQQALGQGPEFLTYFQNEAQLDKSGLPSDRFFAERPEGSVSTLKIQRTQQEDSAVYLCASSLEAVSFSRGSYNEQFFGPGTRLTVL.

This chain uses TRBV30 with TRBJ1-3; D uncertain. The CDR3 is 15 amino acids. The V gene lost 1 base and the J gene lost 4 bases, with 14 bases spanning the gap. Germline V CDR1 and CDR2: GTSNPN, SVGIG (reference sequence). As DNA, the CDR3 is TGTGCCTGGAGTGCTACCCAGGCTCTCGGAAACACCATATATTTT. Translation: CAWSATQALGNTIYF.

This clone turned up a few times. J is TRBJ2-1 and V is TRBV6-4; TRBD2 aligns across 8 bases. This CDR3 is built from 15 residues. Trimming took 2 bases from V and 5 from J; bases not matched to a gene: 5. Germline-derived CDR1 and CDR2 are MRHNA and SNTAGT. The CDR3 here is CASSDRTGGHNEQFF. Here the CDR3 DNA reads TGTGCCAGCAGTGACCGAACGGGGGGGCACAATGAGCAGTTCTTC.

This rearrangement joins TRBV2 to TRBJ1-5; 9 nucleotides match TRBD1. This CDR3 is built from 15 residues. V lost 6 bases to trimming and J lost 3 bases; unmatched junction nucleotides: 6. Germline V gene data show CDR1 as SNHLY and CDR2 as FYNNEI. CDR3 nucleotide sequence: TGTGCCAGCAGGCAGACAGGGGGGCCCAATCAGCCCCAGCATTTT. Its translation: CASRQTGGPNQPQHF.

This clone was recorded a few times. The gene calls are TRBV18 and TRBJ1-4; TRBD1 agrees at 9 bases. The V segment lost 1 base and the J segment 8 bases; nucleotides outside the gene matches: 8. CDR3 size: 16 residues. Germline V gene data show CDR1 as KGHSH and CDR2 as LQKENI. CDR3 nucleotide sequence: TGTGCCAGCTCACCACAGGAAGGGGACAGGGACGAAAAACTGTTTTTT. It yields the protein CASSPQEGDRDEKLFF.

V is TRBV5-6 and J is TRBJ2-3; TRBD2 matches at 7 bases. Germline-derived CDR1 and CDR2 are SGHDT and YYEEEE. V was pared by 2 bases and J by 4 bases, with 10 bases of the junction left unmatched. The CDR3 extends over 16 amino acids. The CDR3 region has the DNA TGTGCCAGCAGCTTTATAGCGGGTGTGGGTCCAGATACGCAGTATTTT. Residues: CASSFIAGVGPDTQYF. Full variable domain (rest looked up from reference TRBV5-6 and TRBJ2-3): DAGVTQSPTHLIKTRGQQVTLRCSPKSGHDTVSWYQQALGQGPQFIFQYYEEEERQRGNFPDRFSGHQFPNYSSELNVNALLLGDSALYLCASSFIAGVGPDTQYFGPGTRLTVL.

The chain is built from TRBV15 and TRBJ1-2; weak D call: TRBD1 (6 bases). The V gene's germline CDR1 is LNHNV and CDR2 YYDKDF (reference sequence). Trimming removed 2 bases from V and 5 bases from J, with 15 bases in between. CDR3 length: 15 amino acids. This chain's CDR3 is CATSRPGQGRYGYTF. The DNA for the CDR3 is TGTGCCACCAGCAGACCAGGGCAGGGGAGGTATGGCTACACCTTC.

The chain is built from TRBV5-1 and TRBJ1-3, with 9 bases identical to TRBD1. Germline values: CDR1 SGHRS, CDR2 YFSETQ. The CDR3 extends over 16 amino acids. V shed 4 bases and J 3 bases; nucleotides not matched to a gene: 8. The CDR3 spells CASSTTGTGLGNTIYF. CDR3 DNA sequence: TGCGCCAGCAGCACAACCGGGACAGGGCTTGGAAACACCATATATTTT.

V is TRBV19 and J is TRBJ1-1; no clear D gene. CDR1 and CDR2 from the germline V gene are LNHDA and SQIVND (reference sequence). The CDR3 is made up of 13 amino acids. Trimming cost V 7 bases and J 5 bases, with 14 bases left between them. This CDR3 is CASIGRSYTEAFF. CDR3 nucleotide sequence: TGTGCCAGTATCGGCAGGAGTTATACTGAAGCTTTCTTT.

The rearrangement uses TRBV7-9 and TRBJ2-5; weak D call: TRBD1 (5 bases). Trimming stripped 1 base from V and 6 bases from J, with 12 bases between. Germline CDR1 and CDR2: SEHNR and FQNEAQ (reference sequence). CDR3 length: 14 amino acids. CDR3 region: CASSLDVGVKTQYF. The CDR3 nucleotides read TGTGCCAGCAGCTTAGACGTAGGGGTAAAGACCCAGTACTTC.

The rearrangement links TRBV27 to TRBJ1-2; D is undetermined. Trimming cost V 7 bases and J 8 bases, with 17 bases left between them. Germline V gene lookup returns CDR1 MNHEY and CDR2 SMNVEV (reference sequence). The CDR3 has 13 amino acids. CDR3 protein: CASTALGSPGYTF. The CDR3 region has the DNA TGTGCCAGCACGGCCCTTGGGTCCCCGGGCTACACCTTC.

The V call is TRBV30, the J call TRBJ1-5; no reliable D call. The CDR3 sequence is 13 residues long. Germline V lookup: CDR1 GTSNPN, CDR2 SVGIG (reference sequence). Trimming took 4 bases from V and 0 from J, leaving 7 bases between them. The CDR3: CAWTQYSNQPQHF. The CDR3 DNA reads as TGTGCCTGGACTCAGTATAGCAATCAGCCCCAGCATTTT.

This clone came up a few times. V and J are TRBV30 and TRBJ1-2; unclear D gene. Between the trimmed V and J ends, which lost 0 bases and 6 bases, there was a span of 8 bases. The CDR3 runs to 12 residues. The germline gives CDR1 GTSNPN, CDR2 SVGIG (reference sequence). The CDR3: CAWSVDRDGYTF. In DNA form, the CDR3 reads TGTGCCTGGAGTGTAGATAGGGATGGCTACACCTTC.

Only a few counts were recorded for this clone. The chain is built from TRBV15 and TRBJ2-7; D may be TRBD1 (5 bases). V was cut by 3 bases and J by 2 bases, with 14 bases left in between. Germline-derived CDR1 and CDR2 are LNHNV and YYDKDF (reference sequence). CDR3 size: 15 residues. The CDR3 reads CATSSDPMGPYEQYF. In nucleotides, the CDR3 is TGTGCCACCAGCAGCGACCCAATGGGGCCCTACGAGCAGTACTTC.

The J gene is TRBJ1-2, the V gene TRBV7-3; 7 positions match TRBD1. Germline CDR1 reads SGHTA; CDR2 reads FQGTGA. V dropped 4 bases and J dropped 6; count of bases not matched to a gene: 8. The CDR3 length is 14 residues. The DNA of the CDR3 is TGTGCCAGCAGCTCCCGACAGGGCCGGGATGGCTACACCTTC. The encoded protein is CASSSRQGRDGYTF.

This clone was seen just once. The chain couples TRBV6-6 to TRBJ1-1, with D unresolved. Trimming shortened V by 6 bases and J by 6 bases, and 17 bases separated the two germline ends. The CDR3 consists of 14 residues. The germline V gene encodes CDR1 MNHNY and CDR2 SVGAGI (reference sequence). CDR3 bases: TGTGCCAGCAGGAGGAAAGCTAGAAGCTCTGAAGCTTTCTTT. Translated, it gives CASRRKARSSEAFF.

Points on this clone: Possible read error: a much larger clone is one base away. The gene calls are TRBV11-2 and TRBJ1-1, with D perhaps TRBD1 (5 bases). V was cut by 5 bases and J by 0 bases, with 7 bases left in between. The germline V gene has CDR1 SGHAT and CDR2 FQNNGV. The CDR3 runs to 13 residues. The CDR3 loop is CASSKQVNTEAFF. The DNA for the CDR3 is TGTGCCAGCAGCAAACAGGTGAACACTGAAGCTTTCTTT.

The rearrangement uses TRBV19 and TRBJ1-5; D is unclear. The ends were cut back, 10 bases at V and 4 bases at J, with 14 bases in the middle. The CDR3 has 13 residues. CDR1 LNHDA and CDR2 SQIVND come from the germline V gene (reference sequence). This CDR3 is CATERNRNQPQHF. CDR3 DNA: TGTGCCACAGAACGTAATAGGAATCAGCCCCAGCATTTT.

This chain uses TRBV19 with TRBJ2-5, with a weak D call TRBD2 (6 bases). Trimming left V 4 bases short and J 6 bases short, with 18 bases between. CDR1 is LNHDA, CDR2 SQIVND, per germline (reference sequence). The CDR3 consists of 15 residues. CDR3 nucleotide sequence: TGTGCCAGTAGTACCAGTCAAGGGGCGGGGAAGACCCAGTACTTC. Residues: CASSTSQGAGKTQYF. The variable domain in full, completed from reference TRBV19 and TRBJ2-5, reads DGGITQSPKYLFRKEGQNVTLSCEQNLNHDAMYWYRQDPGQGLRLIYYSQIVNDFQKGDIAEGYSVSREKKESFPLTVTSAQKNPTAFYLCASSTSQGAGKTQYFGPGTRLLVL.

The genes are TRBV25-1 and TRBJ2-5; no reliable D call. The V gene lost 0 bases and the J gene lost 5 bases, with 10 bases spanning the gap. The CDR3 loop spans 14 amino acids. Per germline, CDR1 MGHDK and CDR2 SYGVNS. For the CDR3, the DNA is TGTGCCAGCAGTGAATATTCCGGGCTGGAGACCCAGTACTTC. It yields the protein CASSEYSGLETQYF.

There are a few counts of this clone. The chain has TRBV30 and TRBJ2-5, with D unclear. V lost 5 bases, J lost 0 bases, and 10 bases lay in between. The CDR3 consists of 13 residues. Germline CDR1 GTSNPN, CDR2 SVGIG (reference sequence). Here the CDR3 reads CAWAEMYQETQYF. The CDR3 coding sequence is TGTGCCTGGGCAGAAATGTACCAAGAGACCCAGTACTTC.

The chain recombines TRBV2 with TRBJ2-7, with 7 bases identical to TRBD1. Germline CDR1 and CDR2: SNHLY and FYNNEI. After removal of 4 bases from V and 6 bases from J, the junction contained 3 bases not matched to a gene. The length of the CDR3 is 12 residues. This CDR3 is CASSGQGFEQYF. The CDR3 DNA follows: TGTGCCAGCAGTGGACAGGGTTTCGAGCAGTACTTC.

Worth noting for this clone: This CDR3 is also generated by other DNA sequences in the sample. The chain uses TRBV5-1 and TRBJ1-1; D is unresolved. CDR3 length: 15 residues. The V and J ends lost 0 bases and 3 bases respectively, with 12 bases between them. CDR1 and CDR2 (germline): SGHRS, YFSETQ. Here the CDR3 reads CASSLVGGKDTEAFF. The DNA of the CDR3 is TGCGCCAGCAGCTTGGTAGGAGGAAAGGACACTGAAGCTTTCTTT.

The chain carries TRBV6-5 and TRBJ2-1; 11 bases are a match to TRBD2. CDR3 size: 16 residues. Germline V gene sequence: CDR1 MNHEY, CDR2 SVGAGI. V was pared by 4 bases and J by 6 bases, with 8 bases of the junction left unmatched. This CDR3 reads CASSSTGTSGFNEQFF. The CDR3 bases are TGTGCCAGCAGTTCCACCGGGACTAGCGGATTCAATGAGCAGTTCTTC.

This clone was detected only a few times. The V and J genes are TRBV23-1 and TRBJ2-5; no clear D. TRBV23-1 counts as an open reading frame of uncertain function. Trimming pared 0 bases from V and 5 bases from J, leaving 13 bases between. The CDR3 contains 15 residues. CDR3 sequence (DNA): TGCGCCAGCAGTCAATCGAGTCTCATTAACGAGACCCAGTACTTC. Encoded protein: CASSQSSLINETQYF.

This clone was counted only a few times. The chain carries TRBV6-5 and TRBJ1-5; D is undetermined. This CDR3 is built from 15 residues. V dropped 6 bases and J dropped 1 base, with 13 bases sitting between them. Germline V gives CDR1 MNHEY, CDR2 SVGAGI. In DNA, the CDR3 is TGTGCCAGCAGAGAACGTCTCAGGAGCAATCAGCCCCAGCATTTT. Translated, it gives CASRERLRSNQPQHF.

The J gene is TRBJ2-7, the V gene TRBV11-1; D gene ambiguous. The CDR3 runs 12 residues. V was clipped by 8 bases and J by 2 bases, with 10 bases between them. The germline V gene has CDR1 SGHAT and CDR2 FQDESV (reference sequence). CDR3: CASGLNPYEQYF. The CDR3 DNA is TGTGCCAGCGGTTTAAACCCCTACGAGCAGTACTTC. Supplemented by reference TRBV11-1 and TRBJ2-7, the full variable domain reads EAEVAQSPRYKITEKSQAVAFWCDPISGHATLYWYRQILGQGPELLVQFQDESVVDDSQLPKDRFSAERLKGVDSTLKIQPAELGDSAMYLCASGLNPYEQYFGPGTRLTVT.

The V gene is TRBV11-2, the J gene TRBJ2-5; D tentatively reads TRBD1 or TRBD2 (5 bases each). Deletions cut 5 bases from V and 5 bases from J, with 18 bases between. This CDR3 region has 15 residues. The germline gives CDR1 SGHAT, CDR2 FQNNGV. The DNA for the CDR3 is TGTGCCAGCAGCAGGGACCTTCCGGGTGGGGAGACCCAGTACTTC. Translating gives CASSRDLPGGETQYF. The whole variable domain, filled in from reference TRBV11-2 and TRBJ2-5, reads EAGVAQSPRYKIIEKRQSVAFWCNPISGHATLYWYQQILGQGPKLLIQFQNNGVVDDSQLPKDRFSAERLKGVDSTLKIQPAKLEDSAVYLCASSRDLPGGETQYFGPGTRLLVL.

The CDR3 nucleotides read TGTGCCTGGCTCGACAGGGGGGGCTCGGAAAAACTGTTTTTT. Translating it yields CAWLDRGGSEKLFF. This chain joins TRBV30 and TRBJ1-4, with 9 bases lining up with TRBD1. CDR3 length: 14 residues. The trim removed 5 bases at V and 8 bases at J, leaving 9 bases unmatched. CDR1 and CDR2 (germline): GTSNPN, SVGIG (reference sequence).